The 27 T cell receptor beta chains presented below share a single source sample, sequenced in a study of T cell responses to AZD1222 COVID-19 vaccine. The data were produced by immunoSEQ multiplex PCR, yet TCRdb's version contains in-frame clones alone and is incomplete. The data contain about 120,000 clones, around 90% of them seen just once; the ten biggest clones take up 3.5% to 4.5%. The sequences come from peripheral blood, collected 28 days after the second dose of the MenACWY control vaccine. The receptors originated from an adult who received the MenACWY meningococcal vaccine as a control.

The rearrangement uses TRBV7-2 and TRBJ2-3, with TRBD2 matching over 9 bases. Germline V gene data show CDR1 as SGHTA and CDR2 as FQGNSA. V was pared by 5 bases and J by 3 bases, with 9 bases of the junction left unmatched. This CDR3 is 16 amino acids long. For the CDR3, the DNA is TGTGCCAGCAGCAAGGGGGTAGCGGGGGTTACAGATACGCAGTATTTT. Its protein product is CASSKGVAGVTDTQYF.

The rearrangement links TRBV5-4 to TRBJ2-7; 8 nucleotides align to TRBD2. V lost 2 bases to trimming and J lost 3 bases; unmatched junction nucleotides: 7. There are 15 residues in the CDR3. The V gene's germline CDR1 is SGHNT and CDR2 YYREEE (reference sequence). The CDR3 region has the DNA TGTGCCAGCAGCTTAGACCCCGGGGGGGACTACGAGCAGTACGTC. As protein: CASSLDPGGDYEQYV.

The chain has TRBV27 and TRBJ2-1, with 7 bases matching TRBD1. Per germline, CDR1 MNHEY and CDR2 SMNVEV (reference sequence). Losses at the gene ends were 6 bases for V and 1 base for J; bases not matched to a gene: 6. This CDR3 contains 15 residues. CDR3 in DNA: TGTGCCAGCAGCCCACAGGGGAGATCCTACAATGAGCAGTTCTTC. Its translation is CASSPQGRSYNEQFF.

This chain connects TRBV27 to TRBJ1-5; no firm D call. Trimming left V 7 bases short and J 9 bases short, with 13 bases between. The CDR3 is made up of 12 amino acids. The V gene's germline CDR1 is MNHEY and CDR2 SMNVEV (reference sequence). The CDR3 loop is CASMRIPGPQHF. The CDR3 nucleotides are TGTGCCAGCATGAGGATCCCCGGGCCCCAGCATTTT.

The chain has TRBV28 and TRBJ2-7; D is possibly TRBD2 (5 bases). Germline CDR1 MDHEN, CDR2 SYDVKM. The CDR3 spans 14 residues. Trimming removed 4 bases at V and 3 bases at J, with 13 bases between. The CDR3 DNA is TGTGCCAGCAGTTACCGGGAAAAAATCTACGAGCAGTACGTC. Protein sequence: CASSYREKIYEQYV.

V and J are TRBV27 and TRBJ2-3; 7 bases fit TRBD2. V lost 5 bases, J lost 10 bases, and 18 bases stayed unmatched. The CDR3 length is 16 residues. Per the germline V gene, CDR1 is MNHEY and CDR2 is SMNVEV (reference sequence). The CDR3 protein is CASSPRGLVDSWAQYF. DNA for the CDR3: TGTGCCAGCAGTCCACGTGGACTAGTGGATTCGTGGGCGCAGTATTTT.

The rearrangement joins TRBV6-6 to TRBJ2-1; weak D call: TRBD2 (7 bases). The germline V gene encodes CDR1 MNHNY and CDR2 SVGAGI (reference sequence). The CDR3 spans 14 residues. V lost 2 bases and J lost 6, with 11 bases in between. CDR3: CASSYEGGGNEQFF. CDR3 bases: TGTGCCAGCAGTTACGAGGGAGGGGGCAATGAGCAGTTCTTC.

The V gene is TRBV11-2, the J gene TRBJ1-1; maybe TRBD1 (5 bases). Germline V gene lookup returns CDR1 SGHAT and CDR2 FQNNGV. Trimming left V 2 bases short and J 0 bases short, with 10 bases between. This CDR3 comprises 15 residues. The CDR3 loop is CASSLIPGLNTEAFF. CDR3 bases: TGTGCCAGCAGCTTAATCCCGGGGCTGAACACTGAAGCTTTCTTT.

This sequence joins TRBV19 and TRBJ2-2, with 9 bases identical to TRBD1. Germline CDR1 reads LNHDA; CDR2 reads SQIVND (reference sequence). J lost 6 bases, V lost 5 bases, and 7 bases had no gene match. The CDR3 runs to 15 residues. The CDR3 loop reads CASSVTGGRAGELFF. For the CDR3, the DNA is TGTGCCAGTAGTGTAACAGGGGGCCGGGCCGGGGAGCTGTTTTTT.

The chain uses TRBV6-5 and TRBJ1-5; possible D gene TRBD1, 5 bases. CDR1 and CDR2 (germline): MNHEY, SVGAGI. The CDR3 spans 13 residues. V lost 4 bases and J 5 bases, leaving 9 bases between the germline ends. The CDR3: CASSSGVYQPQHF. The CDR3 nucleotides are TGTGCCAGCAGTTCGGGGGTCTATCAGCCCCAGCATTTT.

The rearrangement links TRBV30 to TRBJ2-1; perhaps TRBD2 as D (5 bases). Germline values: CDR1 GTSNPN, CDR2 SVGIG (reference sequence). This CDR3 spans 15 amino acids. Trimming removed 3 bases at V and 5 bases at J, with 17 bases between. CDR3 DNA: TGTGCCTGGAGCCGCCTCGGACTTGCCGACAATGAGCAGTTCTTC. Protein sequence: CAWSRLGLADNEQFF.

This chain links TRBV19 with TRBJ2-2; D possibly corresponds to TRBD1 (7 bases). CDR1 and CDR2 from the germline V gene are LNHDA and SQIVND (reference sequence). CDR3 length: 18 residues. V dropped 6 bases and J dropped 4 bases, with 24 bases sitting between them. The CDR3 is CASREGLLTGRSTGELFF. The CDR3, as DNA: TGTGCCAGTAGGGAGGGATTGCTGACAGGGCGAAGCACCGGGGAGCTGTTTTTT.

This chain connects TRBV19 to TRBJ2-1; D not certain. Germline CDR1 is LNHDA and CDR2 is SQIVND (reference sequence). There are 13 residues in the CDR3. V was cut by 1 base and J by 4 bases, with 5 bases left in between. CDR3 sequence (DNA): TGTGCCAGTAGTATAGCCAGGTACAATGAGCAGTTCTTC. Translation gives CASSIARYNEQFF.

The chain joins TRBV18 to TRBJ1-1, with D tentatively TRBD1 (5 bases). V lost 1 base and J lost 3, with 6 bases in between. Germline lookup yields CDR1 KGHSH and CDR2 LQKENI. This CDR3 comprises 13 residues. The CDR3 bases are TGTGCCAGCTCACCACGGGGGGACACTGAAGCTTTCTTT. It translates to CASSPRGDTEAFF.

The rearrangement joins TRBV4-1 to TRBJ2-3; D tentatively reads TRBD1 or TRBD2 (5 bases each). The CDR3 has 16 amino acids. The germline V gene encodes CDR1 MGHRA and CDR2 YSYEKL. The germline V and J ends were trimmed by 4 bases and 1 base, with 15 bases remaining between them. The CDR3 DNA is TGCGCCAGCAGCCTAGGGGACCTTTGGGGCACAGATACGCAGTATTTT. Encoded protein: CASSLGDLWGTDTQYF.

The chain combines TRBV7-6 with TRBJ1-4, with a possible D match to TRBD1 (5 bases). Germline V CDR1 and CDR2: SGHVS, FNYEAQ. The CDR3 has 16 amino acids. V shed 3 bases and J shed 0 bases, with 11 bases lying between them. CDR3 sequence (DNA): TGTGCCAGCAGCTTGCGGCGGGGGGCAACTAATGAAAAACTGTTTTTT. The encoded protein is CASSLRRGATNEKLFF.

CDR3 amino acids: CASSLVAGLADTQYF. The CDR3 DNA sequence: TGTGCCAGCAGCTTAGTAGCGGGCTTGGCAGATACGCAGTATTTT. The chain carries TRBV7-2 and TRBJ2-3; 7 nucleotides align to TRBD2. V trimming: 1 base; J trimming: 4 bases; junction bases outside the gene matches: 5. CDR3 length: 15 amino acids. Germline loops: CDR1 SGHTA, CDR2 FQGNSA. The whole variable domain, remainder taken from reference TRBV7-2 and TRBJ2-3, is GAGVSQSPSNKVTEKGKDVELRCDPISGHTALYWYRQSLGQGLEFLIYFQGNSAPDKSGLPSDRFSAERTGGSVSTLTIQRTQQEDSAVYLCASSLVAGLADTQYFGPGTRLTVL.

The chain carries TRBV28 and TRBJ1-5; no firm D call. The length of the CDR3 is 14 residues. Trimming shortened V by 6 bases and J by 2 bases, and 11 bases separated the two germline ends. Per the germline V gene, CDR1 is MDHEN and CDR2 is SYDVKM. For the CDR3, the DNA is TGTGCCAGCAGCCAACTACGGGGCAATCAGCCCCAGCATTTT. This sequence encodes CASSQLRGNQPQHF.

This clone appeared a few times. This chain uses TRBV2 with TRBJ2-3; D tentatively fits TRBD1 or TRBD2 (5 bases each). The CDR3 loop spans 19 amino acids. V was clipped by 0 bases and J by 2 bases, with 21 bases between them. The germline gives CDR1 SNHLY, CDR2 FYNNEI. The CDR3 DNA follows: TGTGCCAGCAGTGAAGCGCGGGTTCTGAGGGGAAGTTCCACAGATACGCAGTATTTT. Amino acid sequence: CASSEARVLRGSSTDTQYF.

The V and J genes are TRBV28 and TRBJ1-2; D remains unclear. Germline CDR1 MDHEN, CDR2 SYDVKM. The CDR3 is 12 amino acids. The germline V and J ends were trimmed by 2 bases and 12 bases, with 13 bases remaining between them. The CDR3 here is CASSLGLSAHTF. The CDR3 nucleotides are TGTGCCAGCAGTTTAGGACTGTCCGCCCACACCTTC.

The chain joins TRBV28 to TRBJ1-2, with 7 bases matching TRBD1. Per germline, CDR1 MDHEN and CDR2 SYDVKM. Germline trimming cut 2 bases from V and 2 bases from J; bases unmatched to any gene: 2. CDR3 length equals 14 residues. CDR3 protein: CASSLTGQNYGYTF. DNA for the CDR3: TGTGCCAGCAGTTTAACGGGACAGAACTATGGCTACACCTTC.

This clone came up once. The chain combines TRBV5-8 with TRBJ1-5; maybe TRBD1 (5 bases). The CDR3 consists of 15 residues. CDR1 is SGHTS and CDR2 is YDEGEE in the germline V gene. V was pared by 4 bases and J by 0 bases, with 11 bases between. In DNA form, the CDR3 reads TGTGCCAGCAGCCAGGGATTCTATAGCAATCAGCCCCAGCATTTT. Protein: CASSQGFYSNQPQHF.

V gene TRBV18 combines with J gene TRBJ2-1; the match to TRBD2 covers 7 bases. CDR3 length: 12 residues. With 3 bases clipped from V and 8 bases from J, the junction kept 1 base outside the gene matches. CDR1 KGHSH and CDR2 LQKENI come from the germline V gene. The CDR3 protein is CASSPTSDEQFF. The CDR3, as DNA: TGTGCCAGCTCACCCACTAGCGATGAGCAGTTCTTC.

This CDR3 reads CASSPALSSYEQYF. CDR3 bases: TGCGCCAGCAGCCCGGCACTCAGCTCCTACGAGCAGTACTTC. The chain joins TRBV5-1 to TRBJ2-7; D is unresolved. V gave up 4 bases and J gave up 0 bases, with 11 bases separating them. Germline CDR1 is SGHRS and CDR2 is YFSETQ. This CDR3 region has 14 residues.

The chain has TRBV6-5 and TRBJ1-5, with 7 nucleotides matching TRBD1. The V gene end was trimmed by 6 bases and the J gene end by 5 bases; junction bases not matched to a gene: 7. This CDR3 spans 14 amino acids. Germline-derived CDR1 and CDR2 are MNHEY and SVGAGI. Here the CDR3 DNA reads TGTGCCAGCAGCCTGACAGGGAACTATCAGCCCCAGCATTTT. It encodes CASSLTGNYQPQHF.

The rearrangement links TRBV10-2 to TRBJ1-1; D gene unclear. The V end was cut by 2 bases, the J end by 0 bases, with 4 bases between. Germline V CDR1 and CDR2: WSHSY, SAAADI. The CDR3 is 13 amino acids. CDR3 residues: CASSEAVNTEAFF. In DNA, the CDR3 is TGCGCCAGCAGTGAGGCCGTGAACACTGAAGCTTTCTTT.

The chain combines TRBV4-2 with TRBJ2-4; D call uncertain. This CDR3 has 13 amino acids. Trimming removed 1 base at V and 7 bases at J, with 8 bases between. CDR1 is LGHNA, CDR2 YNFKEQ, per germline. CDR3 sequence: CASSQGSHNIQYF. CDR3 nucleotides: TGTGCCAGCAGCCAAGGATCCCATAACATTCAGTACTTC.